These T cell receptor beta chains were read from a single sample in a study of identical twins. TCRdb reprocessed the 5' RACE reads with MiXCR, giving one entry per CDR3 protein. The table includes approximately 600,000 distinct CDR3 sequences, just over 7% detected once. These same data were also listed under a study on yellow fever vaccine responses in identical twins.

Specimen: PBMCs. These receptors all come from a woman under 30 in good health. Both conserved end residues are part of each CDR3. A D gene is named only where the DNA matches it firmly. Only some rows state a clone size, as once, few, many or a class for expanded clones.

>TRBV20-1|TRBJ2-7|TRBD1|NA
CSARGAGQGTYEQYF
TGCAGTGCTAGAGGGGCAGGACAGGGAACCTACGAGCAGTACTTC
>TRBV6-6|TRBJ2-3|NA|few
CASSWGYQDTQYF
TGTGCCAGCAGTTGGGGGTATCAAGATACGCAGTATTTT
>TRBV5-1|TRBJ1-1|NA|NA
CASSPRDAEAFF
TGCGCCAGCAGCCCACGGGATGCGGAAGCTTTCTTT
>TRBV4-2|TRBJ1-2|NA|NA
CASSQDHEIGYGYTF
TGTGCCAGCAGCCAAGATCACGAGATAGGCTATGGCTACACCTTC
>TRBV28|TRBJ2-5|TRBD2|few
CASTLAGGATETQYF
TGTGCCAGCACCTTAGCGGGAGGCGCAACCGAGACCCAGTACTTC
>TRBV20-1|TRBJ2-5|NA|many
CSASWQSYQETQYF
TGCAGTGCTAGTTGGCAGTCCTACCAAGAGACCCAGTACTTC
>TRBV2|TRBJ1-1|NA|many
CASRATGSPEAFF
TGTGCCAGCAGAGCTACAGGATCCCCTGAAGCTTTCTTT
>TRBV5-1|TRBJ2-1|NA|few
CASSLGGLKGEQFF
TGCGCCAGCAGCTTGGGGGGGCTAAAGGGGGAGCAGTTCTTC
>TRBV7-9|TRBJ2-6|NA|few
CASSPGPSGANVLTF
TGTGCCAGCAGTCCCGGGCCATCTGGGGCCAACGTCCTGACTTTC
>TRBV28|TRBJ2-1|NA|many
CASSFQTGSYNEQFF
TGTGCCAGCAGTTTTCAGACGGGCTCCTACAATGAGCAGTTCTTC
>TRBV3-1|TRBJ1-2|NA|many
CASSQDRGYTF
TGTGCCAGCAGCCAAGATCGGGGCTACACCTTC
>TRBV7-9|TRBJ1-5|NA|few
CASSTDGYNQPQHF
TGTGCCAGCAGCACCGACGGTTACAATCAGCCCCAGCATTTT
>TRBV5-1|TRBJ2-3|NA|NA
CASSFHRASDTQYF
TGCGCCAGCAGCTTTCACAGAGCCTCAGATACGCAGTATTTT
>TRBV20-1|TRBJ2-1|TRBD2|NA
CSARREGLVNEQFF
TGCAGTGCTAGGCGGGAGGGTCTAGTCAATGAGCAGTTCTTC
>TRBV6-5|TRBJ1-1|TRBD1|many
CASSYLLRTGGRRTEAFF
TGTGCCAGCAGTTACCTCCTCCGGACAGGGGGGAGGAGGACTGAAGCTTTCTTT
>TRBV27|TRBJ2-1|NA|NA
CASRTTGRIMNEQFF
TGTGCCAGCAGGACAACCGGGAGAATTATGAATGAGCAGTTCTTC
>TRBV5-1|TRBJ1-2|NA|few
CASSSGHLGYTF
TGCGCCAGCAGCTCGGGACATCTTGGCTACACCTTC
>TRBV5-1|TRBJ1-1|TRBD1|NA
CASSPGTGSGYTEAFF
TGCGCCAGCAGCCCCGGGACAGGGAGTGGGTACACTGAAGCTTTCTTT
>TRBV4-1|TRBJ1-5|TRBD1|many
CASSQDGGQNYNQPQHF
TGCGCCAGCAGCCAAGATGGGGGACAGAATTACAATCAGCCCCAGCATTTT
>TRBV10-1|TRBJ2-1|TRBD2|many
CASSESSSGSNEQFF
TGCGCCAGCAGTGAGTCTTCTAGCGGGAGTAATGAGCAGTTCTTC
>TRBV6-1|TRBJ1-2|NA|few
CASSDINYGYTF
TGTGCCAGCAGTGACATTAACTATGGCTACACCTTC
>TRBV7-9|TRBJ1-1|NA|NA
CASSRGWMNTEAFF
TGTGCCAGCAGCCGGGGGTGGATGAACACTGAAGCTTTCTTT
>TRBV12-3/TRBV12-4|TRBJ2-1|TRBD2|few
CASILTSGSHEQFF
TGTGCCAGCATACTGACTAGCGGGAGCCACGAGCAGTTCTTC
>TRBV10-3|TRBJ2-2|TRBD1|NA
CAISATGGTGELFF
TGTGCCATCAGTGCGACAGGGGGGACCGGGGAGCTGTTTTTT
>TRBV7-2|TRBJ2-5|NA|NA
CASSPTRVQETQYF
TGTGCCAGCAGCCCCACGCGCGTACAAGAGACCCAGTACTTC
>TRBV7-8|TRBJ2-3|TRBD2|NA
CASSAPTSGVLGTQYF
TGTGCCAGCAGCGCCCCGACTAGCGGGGTGCTTGGTACGCAGTATTTT
>TRBV28|TRBJ2-1|TRBD2|many
CASTSGGEKSSYNEQFF
TGTGCCAGCACTAGCGGGGGGGAAAAATCCTCCTACAATGAGCAGTTCTTC
>TRBV20-1|TRBJ2-6|NA|many
CSVWGANVLTF
TGCAGTGTGTGGGGGGCCAACGTCCTGACTTTC
>TRBV24-1|TRBJ2-2|NA|many
CATSDLLNTGELFF
TGTGCCACCAGTGATTTGCTGAACACCGGGGAGCTGTTTTTT
>TRBV12-3/TRBV12-4|TRBJ2-7|NA|few
CASSRAREQYF
TGTGCCAGCAGCAGAGCTCGGGAGCAGTACTTC
>TRBV3-1|TRBJ2-5|NA|NA
CASSQDARQETQYF
TGTGCCAGCAGCCAAGATGCAAGACAAGAGACCCAGTACTTC
>TRBV2|TRBJ1-2|NA|NA
CASSEALLGYGYTF
TGTGCCAGCAGTGAAGCGCTTCTGGGGTATGGCTACACCTTC
>TRBV3-1|TRBJ1-5|NA|NA
CASSQRGGSQPQHF
TGTGCCAGCAGCCAGAGGGGGGGCAGTCAGCCCCAGCATTTT
>TRBV2|TRBJ2-2|TRBD1|few
CASRRGQGTGELFF
TGTGCCAGCAGACGTGGACAGGGCACCGGGGAGCTGTTTTTT
>TRBV12-3/TRBV12-4|TRBJ1-6|NA|many
CASSTGNNSPLHF
TGTGCCAGCAGTACAGGGAACAATTCACCCCTCCACTTT
>TRBV29-1|TRBJ2-3|TRBD2|many
CSVWDYKAADTQYF
TGCAGCGTTTGGGACTATAAGGCCGCAGATACGCAGTATTTT
>TRBV28|TRBJ1-1|NA|few
CASSIRLNTEAFF
TGTGCCAGCAGTATCAGACTAAACACTGAAGCTTTCTTT
>TRBV10-3|TRBJ2-3|NA|few
CAISSQTLKVVDTQYF
TGTGCCATCAGCTCCCAGACCCTCAAGGTTGTAGATACGCAGTATTTT
>TRBV7-2|TRBJ2-7|NA|few
CASSSRGGAGAYEQYF
TGTGCCAGCAGCTCACGAGGCGGAGCCGGGGCTTACGAGCAGTACTTC
>TRBV20-1|TRBJ2-1|TRBD2|NA
CSARLPPGLAANEQFF
TGCAGTGCTAGACTCCCGCCGGGACTAGCGGCCAATGAGCAGTTCTTC
>TRBV10-2|TRBJ2-7|TRBD1|few
CASSSTGTGEYEQYF
TGCGCCAGCAGTTCCACCGGGACAGGAGAGTACGAGCAGTACTTC
>TRBV7-9|TRBJ2-7|NA|many
CASSLETERYEQYF
TGTGCCAGCAGCTTAGAGACGGAGCGCTACGAGCAGTACTTC
>TRBV25-1|TRBJ2-1|NA|NA
CASSESPLNNEQFF
TGTGCCAGCAGTGAATCCCCCCTGAACAATGAGCAGTTCTTC
>TRBV7-9|TRBJ1-4|TRBD1|many
CASSLAQGANEKLFF
TGTGCCAGCAGCTTAGCACAGGGGGCTAATGAAAAACTGTTTTTT
>TRBV3-1|TRBJ2-1|TRBD2|NA
CASSQTTSGYNEQFF
TGTGCCAGCAGCCAAACGACTAGCGGATACAATGAGCAGTTCTTC
>TRBV29-1|TRBJ2-1|TRBD1|NA
CSVEGDRPYNEQFF
TGCAGCGTTGAAGGGGACAGGCCGTACAATGAGCAGTTCTTC
>TRBV12-3/TRBV12-4|TRBJ2-1|TRBD2|few
CASSWRTSGNNEQFF
TGTGCCAGCAGCTGGAGGACTAGCGGGAACAATGAGCAGTTCTTC
>TRBV6-2/TRBV6-3|TRBJ2-1|TRBD2|few
CASSSGTSGVRNEQFF
TGTGCCAGCAGTTCCGGGACTAGCGGGGTGCGCAATGAGCAGTTCTTC
>TRBV27|TRBJ2-1|NA|NA
CASSFVSDIYNEQFF
TGTGCCAGCAGTTTTGTTAGCGACATTTACAATGAGCAGTTCTTC
>TRBV9|TRBJ2-3|NA|few
CASSVAPTDTQYF
TGTGCCAGCAGCGTAGCGCCCACAGATACGCAGTATTTT
>TRBV29-1|TRBJ2-7|TRBD2|many
CSVLAGNPGYEQYF
TGCAGCGTTCTAGCGGGAAACCCTGGATACGAGCAGTACTTC
>TRBV29-1|TRBJ2-7|NA|few
CSAGETYEQYF
TGCAGCGCGGGAGAGACCTACGAGCAGTACTTC
>TRBV4-1|TRBJ1-1|NA|few
CASSQVAGNTEAFF
TGCGCCAGCAGCCAAGTCGCGGGGAACACTGAAGCTTTCTTT
>TRBV12-3/TRBV12-4|TRBJ2-2|NA|many
CASSEVENGELFF
TGTGCCAGCAGCGAAGTGGAAAACGGGGAGCTGTTTTTT